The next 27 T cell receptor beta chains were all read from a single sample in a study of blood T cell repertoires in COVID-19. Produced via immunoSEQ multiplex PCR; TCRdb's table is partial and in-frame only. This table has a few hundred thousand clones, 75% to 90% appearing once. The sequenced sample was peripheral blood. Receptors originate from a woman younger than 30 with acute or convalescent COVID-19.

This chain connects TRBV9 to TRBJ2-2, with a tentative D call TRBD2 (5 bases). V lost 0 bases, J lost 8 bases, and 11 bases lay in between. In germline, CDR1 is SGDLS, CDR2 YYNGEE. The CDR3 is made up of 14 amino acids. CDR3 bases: TGTGCCAGCAGCGTAGGTCAATTAGCGGGGGAGCTGTTTTTT. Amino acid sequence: CASSVGQLAGELFF.

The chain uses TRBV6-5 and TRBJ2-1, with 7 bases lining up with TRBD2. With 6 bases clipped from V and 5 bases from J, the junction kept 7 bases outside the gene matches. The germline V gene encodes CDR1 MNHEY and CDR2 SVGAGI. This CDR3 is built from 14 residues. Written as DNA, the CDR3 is TGTGCCAGCAGGAAGGCTAGCGGAGACAATGAGCAGTTCTTC. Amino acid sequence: CASRKASGDNEQFF.

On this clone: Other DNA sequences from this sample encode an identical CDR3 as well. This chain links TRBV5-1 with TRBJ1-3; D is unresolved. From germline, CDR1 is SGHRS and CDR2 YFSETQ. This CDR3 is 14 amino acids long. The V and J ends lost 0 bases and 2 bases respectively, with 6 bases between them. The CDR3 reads CASSLGAPGNTIYF. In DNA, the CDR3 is TGCGCCAGCAGCTTGGGGGCACCTGGAAACACCATATATTTT.

The CDR3: CASSPRWVAEIYNEQFF. The CDR3 DNA reads as TGTGCCAGCAGTCCCCGCTGGGTAGCGGAGATCTACAATGAGCAGTTCTTC. The rearrangement joins TRBV4-2 to TRBJ2-1, with a weak D call TRBD2 (6 bases). The CDR3 length is 17 residues. V lost 6 bases and J 3 bases, leaving 21 bases between the germline ends. CDR1 LGHNA and CDR2 YNFKEQ come from the germline V gene.

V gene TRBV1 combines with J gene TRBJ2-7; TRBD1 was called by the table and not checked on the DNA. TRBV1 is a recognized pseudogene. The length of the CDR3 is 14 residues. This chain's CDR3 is CTSSRQAHLDEQYF. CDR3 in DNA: TGCACCAGCAGCCGGCAGGCTCATCTCGACGAGCAGTACTTC.

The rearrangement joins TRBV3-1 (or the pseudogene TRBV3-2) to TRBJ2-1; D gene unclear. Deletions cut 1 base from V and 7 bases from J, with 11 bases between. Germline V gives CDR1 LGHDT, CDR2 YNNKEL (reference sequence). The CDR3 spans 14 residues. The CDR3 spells CASSQGFLKNEQFF. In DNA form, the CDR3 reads TGTGCCAGCAGCCAAGGATTCCTAAAAAATGAGCAGTTCTTC.

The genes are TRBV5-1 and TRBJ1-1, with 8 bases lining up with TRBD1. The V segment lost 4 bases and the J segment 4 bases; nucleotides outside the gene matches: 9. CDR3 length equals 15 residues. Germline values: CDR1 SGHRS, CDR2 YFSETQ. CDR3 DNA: TGCGCCAGCAGCCCCCAGACAGGGGCAGGCACTGAAGCTTTCTTT. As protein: CASSPQTGAGTEAFF. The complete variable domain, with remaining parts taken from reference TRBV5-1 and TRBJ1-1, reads KAGVTQTPRYLIKTRGQQVTLSCSPISGHRSVSWYQQTPGQGLQFLFEYFSETQRNKGNFPGRFSGRQFSNSRSEMNVSTLELGDSALYLCASSPQTGAGTEAFFGQGTRLTVV.

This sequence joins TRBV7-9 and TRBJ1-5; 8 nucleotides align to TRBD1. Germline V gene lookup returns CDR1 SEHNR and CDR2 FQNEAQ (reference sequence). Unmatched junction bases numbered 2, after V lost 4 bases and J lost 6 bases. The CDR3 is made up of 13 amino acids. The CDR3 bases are TGTGCCAGCAGCTCCGACAGGGGTCAGCCCCAGCATTTT. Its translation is CASSSDRGQPQHF.

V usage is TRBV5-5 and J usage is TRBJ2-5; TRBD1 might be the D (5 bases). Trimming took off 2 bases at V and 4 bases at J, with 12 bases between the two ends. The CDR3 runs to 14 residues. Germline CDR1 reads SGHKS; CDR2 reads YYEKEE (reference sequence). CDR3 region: CASSLGARGETQYF. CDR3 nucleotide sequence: TGTGCCAGCAGCTTAGGGGCTAGGGGAGAGACCCAGTACTTC.

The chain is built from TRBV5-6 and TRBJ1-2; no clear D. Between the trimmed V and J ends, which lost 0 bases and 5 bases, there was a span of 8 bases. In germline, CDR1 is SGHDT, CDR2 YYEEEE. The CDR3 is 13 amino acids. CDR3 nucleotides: TGTGCCAGCAGCTTGGGTGACATGTATGGCTACACCTTC. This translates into CASSLGDMYGYTF.

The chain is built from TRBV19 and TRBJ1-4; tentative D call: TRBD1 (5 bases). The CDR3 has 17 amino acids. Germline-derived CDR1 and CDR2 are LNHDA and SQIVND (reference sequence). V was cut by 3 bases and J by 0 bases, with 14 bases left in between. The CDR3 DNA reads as TGTGCCAGTAGTATGGGGCCAGAGAGTGCAACTAATGAAAAACTGTTTTTT. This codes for CASSMGPESATNEKLFF. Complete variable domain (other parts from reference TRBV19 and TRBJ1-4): DGGITQSPKYLFRKEGQNVTLSCEQNLNHDAMYWYRQDPGQGLRLIYYSQIVNDFQKGDIAEGYSVSREKKESFPLTVTSAQKNPTAFYLCASSMGPESATNEKLFFGSGTQLSVL.

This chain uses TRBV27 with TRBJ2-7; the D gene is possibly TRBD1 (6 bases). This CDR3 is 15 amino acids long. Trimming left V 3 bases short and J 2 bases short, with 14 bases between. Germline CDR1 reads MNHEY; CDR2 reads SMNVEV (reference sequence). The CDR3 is CASSFSGTYPYEQYF. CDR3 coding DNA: TGTGCCAGCAGTTTTTCCGGGACATATCCCTACGAGCAGTACTTC.

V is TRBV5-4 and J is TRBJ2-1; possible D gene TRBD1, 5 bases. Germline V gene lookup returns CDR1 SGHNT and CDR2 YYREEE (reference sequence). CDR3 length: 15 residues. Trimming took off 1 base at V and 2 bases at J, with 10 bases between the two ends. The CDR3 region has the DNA TGTGCCAGCAGCTTGCCTCCAGGGACCTACAATGAGCAGTTCTTC. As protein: CASSLPPGTYNEQFF.

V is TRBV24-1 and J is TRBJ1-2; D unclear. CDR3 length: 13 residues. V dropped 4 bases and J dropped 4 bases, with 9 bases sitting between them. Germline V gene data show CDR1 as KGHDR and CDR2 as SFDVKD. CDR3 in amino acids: CATSDPRSYGYTF. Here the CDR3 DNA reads TGTGCCACCAGTGACCCCAGGTCCTATGGCTACACCTTC.

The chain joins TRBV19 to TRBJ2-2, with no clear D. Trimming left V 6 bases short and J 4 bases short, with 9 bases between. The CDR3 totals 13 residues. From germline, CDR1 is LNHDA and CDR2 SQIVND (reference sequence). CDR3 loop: CASSRSATGELFF. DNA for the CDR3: TGTGCCAGTAGCCGCAGTGCCACCGGGGAGCTGTTTTTT.

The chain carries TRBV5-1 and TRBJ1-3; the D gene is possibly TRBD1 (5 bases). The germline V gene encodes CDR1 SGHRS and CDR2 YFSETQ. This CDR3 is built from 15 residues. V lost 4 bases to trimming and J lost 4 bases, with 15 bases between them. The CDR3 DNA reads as TGCGCCAGCAGCCCGGGGGGTCAGGAAGGAAACACCATATATTTT. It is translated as CASSPGGQEGNTIYF. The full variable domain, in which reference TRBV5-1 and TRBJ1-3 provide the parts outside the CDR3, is KAGVTQTPRYLIKTRGQQVTLSCSPISGHRSVSWYQQTPGQGLQFLFEYFSETQRNKGNFPGRFSGRQFSNSRSEMNVSTLELGDSALYLCASSPGGQEGNTIYFGEGSWLTVV.

The CDR3 region has the DNA TGCGCCAGCAGCCCCTATTCAGGGGGCAATCAGCCCCAGCATTTT. As protein: CASSPYSGGNQPQHF. The chain is built from TRBV4-1 and TRBJ1-5, with D possibly being TRBD1 (6 bases). The CDR3 extends over 15 amino acids. Germline CDR1 and CDR2: MGHRA and YSYEKL. Trimming left V 4 bases short and J 2 bases short, with 12 bases between.

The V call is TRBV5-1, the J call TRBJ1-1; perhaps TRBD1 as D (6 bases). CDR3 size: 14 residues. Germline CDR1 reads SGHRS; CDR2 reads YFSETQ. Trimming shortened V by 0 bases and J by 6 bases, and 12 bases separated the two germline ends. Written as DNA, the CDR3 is TGCGCCAGCAGCTTGGAGGGGGAAAGTGCTGAAGCTTTCTTT. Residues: CASSLEGESAEAFF.

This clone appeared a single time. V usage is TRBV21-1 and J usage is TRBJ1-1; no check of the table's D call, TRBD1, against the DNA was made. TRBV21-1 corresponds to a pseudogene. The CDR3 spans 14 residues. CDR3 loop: CASSTTGTNTEAFF. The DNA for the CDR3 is TGTGCCAGCAGCACCACCGGGACAAACACTGAAGCTTTCTTT.

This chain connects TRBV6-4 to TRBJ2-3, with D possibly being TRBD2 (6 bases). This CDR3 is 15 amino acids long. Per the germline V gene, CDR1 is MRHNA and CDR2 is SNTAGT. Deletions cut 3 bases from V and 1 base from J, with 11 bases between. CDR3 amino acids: CASSETSSGTDTQYF. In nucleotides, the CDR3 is TGTGCCAGCAGTGAAACTAGCTCTGGCACAGATACGCAGTATTTT.

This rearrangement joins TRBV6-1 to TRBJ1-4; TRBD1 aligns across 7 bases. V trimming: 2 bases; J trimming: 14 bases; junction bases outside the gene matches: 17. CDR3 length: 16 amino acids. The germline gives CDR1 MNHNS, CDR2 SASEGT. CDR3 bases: TGTGCCAGCAGTGAATCCAAGACGGTCCCTCTCAGGGGGCTGTTTTTT. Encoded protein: CASSESKTVPLRGLFF.

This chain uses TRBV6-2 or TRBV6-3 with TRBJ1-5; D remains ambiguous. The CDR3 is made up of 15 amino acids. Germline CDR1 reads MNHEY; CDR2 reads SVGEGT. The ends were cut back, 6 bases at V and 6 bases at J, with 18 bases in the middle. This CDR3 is CASRYNDFPSQPQHF. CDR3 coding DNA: TGTGCCAGCAGATACAACGACTTCCCGAGTCAGCCCCAGCATTTT.

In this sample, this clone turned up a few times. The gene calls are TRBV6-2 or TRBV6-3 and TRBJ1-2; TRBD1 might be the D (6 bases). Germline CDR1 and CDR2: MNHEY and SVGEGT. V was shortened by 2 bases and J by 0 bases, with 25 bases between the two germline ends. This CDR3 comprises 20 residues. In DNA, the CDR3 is TGTGCCAGCAGTTACCTTATGAATTACAGGGCCTTCTCTACTAACTATGGCTACACCTTC. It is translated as CASSYLMNYRAFSTNYGYTF.

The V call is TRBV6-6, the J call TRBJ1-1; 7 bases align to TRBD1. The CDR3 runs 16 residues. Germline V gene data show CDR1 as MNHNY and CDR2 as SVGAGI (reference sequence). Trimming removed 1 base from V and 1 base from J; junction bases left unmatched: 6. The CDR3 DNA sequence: TGTGCCAGCAGTTACTTCATACAGGGGACGAACACTGAAGCTTTCTTT. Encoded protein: CASSYFIQGTNTEAFF.

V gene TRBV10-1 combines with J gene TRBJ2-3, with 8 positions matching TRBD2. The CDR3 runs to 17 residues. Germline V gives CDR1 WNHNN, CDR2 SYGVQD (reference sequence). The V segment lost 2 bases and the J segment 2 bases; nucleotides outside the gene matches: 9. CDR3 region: CASSESGSNPITDTQYF. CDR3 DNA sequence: TGCGCCAGCAGTGAGAGCGGGAGTAACCCAATCACAGATACGCAGTATTTT.

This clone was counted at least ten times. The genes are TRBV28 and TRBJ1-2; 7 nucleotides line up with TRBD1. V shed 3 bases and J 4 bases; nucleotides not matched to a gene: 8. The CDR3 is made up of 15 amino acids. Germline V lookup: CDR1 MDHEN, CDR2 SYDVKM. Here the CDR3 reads CASSFLRGLGYGYTF. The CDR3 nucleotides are TGTGCCAGCAGTTTCCTCAGGGGGTTGGGCTATGGCTACACCTTC.

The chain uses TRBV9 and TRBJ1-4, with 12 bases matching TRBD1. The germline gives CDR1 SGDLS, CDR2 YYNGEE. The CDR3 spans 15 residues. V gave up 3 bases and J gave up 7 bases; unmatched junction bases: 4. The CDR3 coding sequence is TGTGCCAGCAGCGCCCCGGGACAGGGGGCTGAAAAACTGTTTTTT. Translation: CASSAPGQGAEKLFF.